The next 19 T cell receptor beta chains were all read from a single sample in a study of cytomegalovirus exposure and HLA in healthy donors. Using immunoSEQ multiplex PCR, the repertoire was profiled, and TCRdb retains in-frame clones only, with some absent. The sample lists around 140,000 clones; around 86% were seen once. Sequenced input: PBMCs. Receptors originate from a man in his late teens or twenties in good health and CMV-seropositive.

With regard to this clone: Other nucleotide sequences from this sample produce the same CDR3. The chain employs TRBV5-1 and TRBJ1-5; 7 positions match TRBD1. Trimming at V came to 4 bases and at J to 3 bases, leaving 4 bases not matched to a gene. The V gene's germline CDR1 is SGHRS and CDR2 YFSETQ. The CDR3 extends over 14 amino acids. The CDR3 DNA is TGCGCCAGCAGCCGGGACAGCCTCAATCAGCCCCAGCATTTT. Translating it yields CASSRDSLNQPQHF.

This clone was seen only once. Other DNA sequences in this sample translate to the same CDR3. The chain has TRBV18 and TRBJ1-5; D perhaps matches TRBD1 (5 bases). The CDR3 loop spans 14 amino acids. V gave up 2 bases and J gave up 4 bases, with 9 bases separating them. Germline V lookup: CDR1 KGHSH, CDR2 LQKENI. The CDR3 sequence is CASSPGQGNQPQHF. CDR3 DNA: TGTGCCAGCTCACCAGGGCAGGGAAATCAGCCCCAGCATTTT.

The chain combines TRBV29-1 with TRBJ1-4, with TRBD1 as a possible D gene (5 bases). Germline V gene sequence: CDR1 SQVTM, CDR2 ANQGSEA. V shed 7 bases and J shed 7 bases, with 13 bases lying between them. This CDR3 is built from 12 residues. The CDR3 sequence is CSAGFRGEKLFF. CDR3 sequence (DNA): TGCAGCGCCGGATTTAGGGGTGAAAAACTGTTTTTT.

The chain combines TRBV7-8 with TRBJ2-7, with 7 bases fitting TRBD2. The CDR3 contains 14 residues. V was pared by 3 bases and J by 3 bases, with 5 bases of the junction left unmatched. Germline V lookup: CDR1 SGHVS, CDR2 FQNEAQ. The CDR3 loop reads CASSLRLADYEQYF. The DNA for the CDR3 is TGTGCCAGCAGCTTGAGACTAGCAGACTACGAGCAGTACTTC.

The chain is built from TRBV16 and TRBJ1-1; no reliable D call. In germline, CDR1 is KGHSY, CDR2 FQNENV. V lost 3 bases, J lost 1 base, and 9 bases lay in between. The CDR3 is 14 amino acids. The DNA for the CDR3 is TGTGCCAGCAGCCATGGGCGGGGGAACACTGAAGCTTTCTTT. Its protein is CASSHGRGNTEAFF.

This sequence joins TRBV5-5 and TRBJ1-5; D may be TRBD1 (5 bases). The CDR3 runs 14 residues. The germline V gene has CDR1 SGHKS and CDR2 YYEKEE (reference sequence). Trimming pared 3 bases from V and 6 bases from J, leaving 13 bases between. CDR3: CASSWSGGSQPQHF. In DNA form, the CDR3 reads TGTGCCAGCAGCTGGTCTGGGGGGAGTCAGCCCCAGCATTTT.

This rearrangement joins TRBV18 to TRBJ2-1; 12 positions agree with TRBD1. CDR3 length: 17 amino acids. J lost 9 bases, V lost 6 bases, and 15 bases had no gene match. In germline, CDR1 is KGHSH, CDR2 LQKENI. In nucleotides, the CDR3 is TGTGCCAGCTCCCTTTCTACCGGGACAGGGGGCTCGCGTGAGCAGTTCTTC. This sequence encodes CASSLSTGTGGSREQFF.

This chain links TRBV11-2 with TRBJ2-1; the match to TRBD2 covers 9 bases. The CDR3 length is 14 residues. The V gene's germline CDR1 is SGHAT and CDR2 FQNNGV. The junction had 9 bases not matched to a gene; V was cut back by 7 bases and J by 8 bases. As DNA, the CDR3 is TGTGCCAGCAACTCGGGGATAGCGGGAGATGAGCAGTTCTTC. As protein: CASNSGIAGDEQFF.

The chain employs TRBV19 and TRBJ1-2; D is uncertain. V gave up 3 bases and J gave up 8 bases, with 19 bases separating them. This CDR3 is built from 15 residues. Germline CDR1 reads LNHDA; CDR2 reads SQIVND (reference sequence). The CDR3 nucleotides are TGTGCCAGTAGTATGCGCTGGGCGACTAGTGCGGGCTACACCTTC. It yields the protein CASSMRWATSAGYTF.

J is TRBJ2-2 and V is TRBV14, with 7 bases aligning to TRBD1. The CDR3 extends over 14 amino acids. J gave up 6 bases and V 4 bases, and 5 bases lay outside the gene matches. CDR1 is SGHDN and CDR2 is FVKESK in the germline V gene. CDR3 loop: CASSPGTDSGELFF. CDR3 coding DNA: TGTGCCAGCAGCCCAGGGACAGATTCCGGGGAGCTGTTTTTT.

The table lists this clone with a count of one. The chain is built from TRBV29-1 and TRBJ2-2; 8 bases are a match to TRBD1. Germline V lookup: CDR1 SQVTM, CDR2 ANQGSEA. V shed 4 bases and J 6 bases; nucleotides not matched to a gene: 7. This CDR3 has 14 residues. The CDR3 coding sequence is TGCAGCGTTGGGTTTGGACAGGGCGCCGGGGAGCTGTTTTTT. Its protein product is CSVGFGQGAGELFF.

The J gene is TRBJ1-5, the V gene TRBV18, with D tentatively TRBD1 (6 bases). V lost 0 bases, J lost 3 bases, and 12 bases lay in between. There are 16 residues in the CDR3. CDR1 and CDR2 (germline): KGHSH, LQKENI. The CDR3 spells CASSPPSDRYNQPQHF. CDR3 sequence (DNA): TGTGCCAGCTCACCACCGTCGGACAGATACAATCAGCCCCAGCATTTT. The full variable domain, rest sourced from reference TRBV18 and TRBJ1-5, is NAGVMQNPRHLVRRRGQEARLRCSPMKGHSHVYWYRQLPEEGLKFMVYLQKENIIDESGMPKERFSAEFPKEGPSILRIQQVVRGDSAAYFCASSPPSDRYNQPQHFGDGTRLSIL.

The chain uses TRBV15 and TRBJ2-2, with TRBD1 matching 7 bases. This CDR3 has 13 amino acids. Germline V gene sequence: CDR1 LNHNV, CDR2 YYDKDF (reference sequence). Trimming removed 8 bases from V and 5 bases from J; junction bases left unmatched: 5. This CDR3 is CATQRGPTGELFF. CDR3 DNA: TGTGCCACCCAAAGGGGGCCAACCGGGGAGCTGTTTTTT. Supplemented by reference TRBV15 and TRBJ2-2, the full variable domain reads DAMVIQNPRYQVTQFGKPVTLSCSQTLNHNVMYWYQQKSSQAPKLLFHYYDKDFNNEADTPDNFQSRRPNTSFCFLDIRSPGLGDTAMYLCATQRGPTGELFFGEGSRLTVL.

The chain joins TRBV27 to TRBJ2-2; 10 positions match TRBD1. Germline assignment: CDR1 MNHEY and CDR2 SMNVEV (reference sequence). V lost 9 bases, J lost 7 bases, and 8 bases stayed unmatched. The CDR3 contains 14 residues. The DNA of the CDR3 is TGTGCCAGAAGGACAGGGGGGTATGGCGGGGAGCTGTTTTTT. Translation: CARRTGGYGGELFF.

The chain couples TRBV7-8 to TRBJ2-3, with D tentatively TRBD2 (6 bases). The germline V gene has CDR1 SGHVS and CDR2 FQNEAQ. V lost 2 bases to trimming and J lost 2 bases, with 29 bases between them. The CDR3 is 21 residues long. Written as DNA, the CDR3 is TGTGCCAGCAGCTTATCGAGTATTTTGGGGACTGACGGACTCCACACAGATACGCAGTATTTT. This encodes CASSLSSILGTDGLHTDTQYF.

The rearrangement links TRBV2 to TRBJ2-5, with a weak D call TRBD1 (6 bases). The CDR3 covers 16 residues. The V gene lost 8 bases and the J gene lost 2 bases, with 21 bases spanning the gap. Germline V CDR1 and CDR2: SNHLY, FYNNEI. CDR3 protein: CASLSPGQRLQETQYF. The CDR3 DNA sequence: TGTGCCAGCCTAAGCCCCGGACAGAGACTACAAGAGACCCAGTACTTC.

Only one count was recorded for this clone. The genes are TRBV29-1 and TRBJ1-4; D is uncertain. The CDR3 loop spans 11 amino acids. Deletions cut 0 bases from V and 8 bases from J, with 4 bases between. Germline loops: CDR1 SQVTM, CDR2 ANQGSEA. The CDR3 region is CSVEEAEKLFF. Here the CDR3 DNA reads TGCAGCGTTGAAGAGGCAGAAAAACTGTTTTTT.

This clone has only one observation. CDR3 nucleotides: TGTGCCACCAGTCCTGAGGCGGGACAGGTTGGCTATTTCGGGGAGCTGTTTTTT. Translating it yields CATSPEAGQVGYFGELFF. The chain joins TRBV15 to TRBJ2-2; 8 positions agree with TRBD1. Germline CDR1 reads LNHNV; CDR2 reads YYDKDF (reference sequence). The CDR3 runs 18 residues. Unmatched junction bases numbered 19, after V lost 6 bases and J lost 7 bases.

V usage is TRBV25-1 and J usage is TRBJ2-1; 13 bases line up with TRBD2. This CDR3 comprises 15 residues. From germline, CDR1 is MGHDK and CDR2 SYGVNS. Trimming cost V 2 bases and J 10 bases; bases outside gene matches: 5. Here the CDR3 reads CASSEGLAGVREQFF. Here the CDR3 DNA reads TGTGCCAGCAGTGAAGGACTAGCGGGAGTTCGGGAGCAGTTCTTC.